This entry concerns a single T cell receptor beta chain. TCRdb's table, derived via immunoSEQ multiplex PCR, lists solely in-frame clones and lacks some. This sample carries about 170,000 clones, 88% of them seen once, and the ten largest clones take roughly 26%. Germline V lookup: CDR1 LNHNV, CDR2 YYDKDF (reference sequence). CDR3 length equals 16 residues. V was pared by 3 bases and J by 5 bases, with 5 bases of the junction left unmatched. The data were taken from a study of blood T cell repertoires in COVID-19. Turning to the study itself: Sources were T cells, B-cell-depleted T cells, or PBMCs; the material itself was cDNA or gDNA.

J is TRBJ2-2 and V is TRBV15, with 11 bases lining up with TRBD1. The receptor comes from a man in his fifties or sixties with acute or convalescent COVID-19. Source material: peripheral blood. Here the CDR3 reads CATSSWDRGGTGELFF. In nucleotides, the CDR3 is TGTGCCACCAGCAGCTGGGACAGGGGGGGGACCGGGGAGCTGTTTTTT.